This T cell receptor beta chain was profiled in a study of PD-L1 blockade in urothelial cancer. Study summary: Patients had been given 0 to 3 earlier chemotherapy regimens. A median about 150,000 T cells were found in blood samples.

Per-patient samples, pretreatment and on-treatment, numbered 1 to 8. Produced via immunoSEQ multiplex PCR; TCRdb's table is partial and in-frame only. This table has about 82,000 clones, approximately 90% appearing once. The material was PBMCs, obtained around atezolizumab (anti-PD-L1) treatment. The sequence was collected from a man aged 55-75 years with urothelial cancer.

This chain's CDR3 is CASSRERGNEQFF. DNA of the CDR3: TGTGCCAGCTCCCGCGAGAGAGGCAATGAGCAGTTCTTC. The chain uses TRBV18 and TRBJ2-1; D uncertain. CDR3 length: 13 amino acids. Germline CDR1 reads KGHSH; CDR2 reads LQKENI. Deletions cut 6 bases from V and 6 bases from J, with 12 bases between.